This TCR beta chain is from a study of OX40 agonist ivuxolimab in advanced cancers. Study details: Mean age around 64 years, range about 23 to 85; about 85% male.

Profiled with immunoSEQ multiplex PCR; TCRdb holds only in-frame clones, not every one. Here the sample spans about 36,000 clones, about 80% being singletons. Germline values: CDR1 KGHSH, CDR2 LQKENI. Losses at the gene ends were 3 bases for V and 7 bases for J; bases not matched to a gene: 8. This CDR3 is built from 14 residues. General study points: It was not determined which antigens were specifically recognized by the peripheral T cells that had undergone clonal expansion. At 0.1 to 3.0 mg/kg and by week 6, CD4+ and CD8+ T cells in the blood had expanded clonally. In general, CD8+ T cells held more expanded clones than CD4+ did, on average.

Of note for this clone: No antigen is known for it. Other DNA sequences from this sample encode an identical CDR3 as well.

V and J are TRBV18 and TRBJ1-2; TRBD1 matches at 7 bases. The clonotype comes from an adult with an advanced solid tumor such as melanoma, head and neck, liver or kidney cancer. Sequenced material: CD4+ or CD8+ T cells sorted from blood, taken in a trial of the OX40 agonist ivuxolimab. CDR3 in amino acids: CASSPAETGSGYTF. CDR3 in DNA: TGTGCCAGCTCACCTGCCGAGACAGGGAGTGGCTACACCTTC.